This T cell receptor (beta chain) originates from a study of beta chain features in type 1 diabetes. Study findings and constraints: For TCRB rearrangement, an influence of HLA type remained unresolved here.

Reverse transcribing all isolated RNA meant expressed TCRB transcripts were sequenced. Naive, central memory and regulatory T cell samples came to a mean of around 3.3 million reads. Data came from immunoSEQ multiplex PCR; TCRdb stores just in-frame clones and leaves some out. The sample gives around 280,000 clones, under 8.5% of which show up once; more than 1% is in the top ten. This clone has a handful of counts. The antigen is unknown. Germline V gene lookup returns CDR1 MGHRA and CDR2 YSYEKL. CDR3 length equals 16 residues. Trimming cost V 6 bases and J 1 base; bases outside gene matches: 11. The J gene is TRBJ2-5, the V gene TRBV4-1; 7 nucleotides align to TRBD2. The source of this sequence is a woman in her late teens or twenties in good health. Material for sequencing was central memory CD4+ T cells from blood. CDR3 sequence (DNA): TGCGCCAGCAGTAAATCATGGCGGGGGTCCCAAGAGACCCAGTACTTC. As protein: CASSKSWRGSQETQYF.